This T cell receptor (beta chain) was captured by sequencing in a study of T cell responses to AZD1222 COVID-19 vaccine (TCRdb year 2021). Study-wide context: AZD1222 recipients whose second dose came at about 4 weeks and those whose second dose came at about 12 weeks were combined into one group, since spike-specific TCR depth and breadth did not differ between the two schedules. A total of 230 or so trial participants underwent TCR sequencing, of whom about 210 received two doses of AZD1222 and about 25 received two doses of the MenACWY control vaccine. Trial participants were enrolled by age into 18-55, 56-69 and 70-plus year subgroups, with around 140, 26 and 57 TCR-sequenced participants respectively.

General findings and caveats noted by the study authors: Reportedly, almost half of the unique spike-specific TCRs recognized epitopes lying outside the regions that are mutated in the B.1.351 and B.1.1.7 variants. Most participants were white British and females outnumbered males, and the authors suggested that clonal diversity may have been underestimated. The 56-69-year group was small, and its depth increase did not reach significance, likely because of low power. Conclusions about previously exposed vaccinees are limited because only 5 or 6 AZD1222 recipients were SARS-CoV-2 seropositive at baseline. The vaccine-associated CD4 TCRs covered the entire spike protein, and the dominant responses fell in regions 160-218 and 743-854. Because no day 14 peak-response samples were available, repertoires were characterized only after the peak T cell response. After two AZD1222 doses, both the breadth and the depth of spike-specific TCRs were significantly higher than at day 0 and than in MenACWY recipients.

The CDR3 regions of human TCRbeta chains were analyzed by immunosequencing. The study's processing was this. TCRs in the repertoires were matched against a reference library of SARS-CoV-2-specific TCRs that had been generated with the MIRA antigen-specificity platform. Breadth was defined as the fraction of unique TCRs that were SARS-CoV-2-associated, and depth was defined as the fraction of total T cells that were SARS-CoV-2-associated. Using the MIRA data, each spike-specific TCR was assigned both to the spike region to which the TCR was reactive and to a CD4 or CD8 class. Log10-transformed breadth and depth values were compared by one-way ANOVA with Sidak's multiple comparisons tests. TCRdb retrieved this table from immuneACCESS and kept in-frame rearrangements only. Not all clones are present; in checked studies, unresolved V genes account for under half, and no reason is known for the remainder. V and J calls and clone size follow that table, whereas D and trimming were derived from the DNA. This sample comprises about 120,000 clones, 90% to 95% of them detected only once. The ten largest clones represent over 2.5% of the sample.

This clone was observed a handful of times. Its antigen remains unidentified. No base quality values were provided; no much bigger clone lies one nucleotide off. The CDR3 numbers 13 residues from cysteine through phenylalanine. Only the CDR3 part of the read is kept: 39 bases, read in frame from the first base. Cut back by 4 bases and 3 bases, the V and J ends lie 9 bases apart. From the germline V gene (reference sequence), CDR1 is WNHNN and CDR2 is SYGVQD. What this sample's time point label stands for: baseline before first vaccination. The vaccinee samples were drawn from two UK trials, COV001 and COV002, one of which was a single-blind randomized controlled phase 2/3 trial testing AZD1222 (ChAdOx1 nCoV-19) in healthy adults. For TCRbeta chain sequencing, PBMC samples were collected from trial participants at day 0 and at day 28 after the second dose.

The specimen was peripheral blood, collected on day 0 of AZD1222 vaccination. This receptor was identified in an adult in good health. The chain is assembled from TRBV10-1 and TRBJ2-5; no D segment can be confidently identified. The DNA is TGCGCCAGCAGTGTTTCACAGAAAGAGACCCAGTACTTC. This encodes CASSVSQKETQYF.